What follows are 28 T cell receptor beta chains derived from one specimen sequenced in a study of T cell responses to AZD1222 COVID-19 vaccine. TCRdb's copy holds only in-frame clones and misses some; the assay was immunoSEQ multiplex PCR. The sample lists 95,000 to 150,000 clones, over 80% seen once, with more than 13% in the top ten. The sequenced sample was peripheral blood, obtained on day 0 of AZD1222 vaccination. Receptors originate from an adult in good health.

This clone was counted a single time. The V call is TRBV19, the J call TRBJ2-3; D might be TRBD2 (6 bases). Germline V lookup: CDR1 LNHDA, CDR2 SQIVND (reference sequence). Between the trimmed V and J ends, which lost 6 bases and 6 bases, there was a span of 25 bases. The CDR3 contains 17 residues. CDR3 bases: TGTGCCAGTAGCTTTTATGGGGAGCGGGTTGGAGGCGATACGCAGTATTTT. Amino acid sequence: CASSFYGERVGGDTQYF.

The rearrangement links TRBV21-1 to TRBJ1-6. TRBV21-1 is a listed pseudogene. The CDR3 sequence is 15 residues long. CDR3 DNA sequence: TGTGCCAGCAGCAACCCGGGCCTGGGAGCGTCACCCCTCCACTTT. Amino acid sequence: CASSNPGLGASPLHF.

The V and J genes are TRBV2 and TRBJ1-1; D not certain. The CDR3 consists of 13 residues. The germline CDR1 and CDR2 sequences are SNHLY and FYNNEI. Trimming left V 10 bases short and J 6 bases short, with 18 bases between. The DNA of the CDR3 is TGTGCCACCTCGCCATGGGGAGGATCTGAAGCTTTCTTT. Amino acid sequence: CATSPWGGSEAFF. Drawing the rest from reference TRBV2 and TRBJ1-1, the complete variable domain is EPEVTQTPSHQVTQMGQEVILRCVPISNHLYFYWYRQILGQKVEFLVSFYNNEISEKSEIFDDQFSVERPDGSNFTLKIRSTKLEDSAMYFCATSPWGGSEAFFGQGTRLTVV.

The rearrangement joins TRBV5-6 to TRBJ2-1; D tentatively fits TRBD1 or TRBD2 (7 bases each). The V end lost 4 bases, the J end lost 2 bases, and 13 bases lay between the germline ends. Per the germline V gene, CDR1 is SGHDT and CDR2 is YYEEEE. This CDR3 has 15 residues. The CDR3 loop reads CASSRQGGTYNEQFF. The CDR3 bases are TGTGCCAGCAGCAGGCAGGGGGGGACCTACAATGAGCAGTTCTTC.

This sequence joins TRBV11-3 and TRBJ2-2; D uncertain. This CDR3 is built from 13 residues. CDR1 is SGHNT, CDR2 YENEEA, per germline. V was shortened by 5 bases and J by 7 bases, with 11 bases between the two germline ends. In nucleotides, the CDR3 is TGTGCCAGCAGCCCCACAGAGGTCGGGGAGCTGTTTTTT. Encoded protein: CASSPTEVGELFF. Supplemented by reference TRBV11-3 and TRBJ2-2, the full variable domain reads EAGVVQSPRYKIIEKKQPVAFWCNPISGHNTLYWYLQNLGQGPELLIRYENEEAVDDSQLPKDRFSAERLKGVDSTLKIQPAELGDSAVYLCASSPTEVGELFFGEGSRLTVL.

J is TRBJ2-1 and V is TRBV4-1, with 7 bases that match TRBD2. This CDR3 has 17 residues. V lost 1 base and J lost 4; bases outside the gene matches: 10. Germline lookup yields CDR1 MGHRA and CDR2 YSYEKL. This CDR3 reads CASSQAERDYRYNEQFF. The CDR3 coding sequence is TGCGCCAGCAGCCAAGCCGAACGGGACTACCGTTACAATGAGCAGTTCTTC.

This chain's CDR3 is CASSLNLWEGLETEAFF. As DNA, the CDR3 is TGTGCCAGCAGCTTGAATTTGTGGGAGGGGCTGGAGACTGAAGCTTTCTTT. The chain links TRBV5-6 to TRBJ1-1; tentatively, D is TRBD1 (5 bases). The V end lost 1 base, the J end lost 5 bases, and 21 bases lay between the germline ends. Germline CDR1 is SGHDT and CDR2 is YYEEEE. The CDR3 runs to 17 residues.

This clone was observed once. This chain connects TRBV11-2 to TRBJ2-2; no reliable D call. Trimming cost V 0 bases and J 5 bases, with 13 bases left between them. Germline CDR1 is SGHAT and CDR2 is FQNNGV. The CDR3 loop spans 16 amino acids. This CDR3 is CASSLDPPARTGELFF. The DNA of the CDR3 is TGTGCCAGCAGCTTAGATCCCCCTGCCCGGACCGGGGAGCTGTTTTTT.

The chain has TRBV7-2 and TRBJ1-2; 9 nucleotides match TRBD1. The junction had 8 bases not matched to a gene; V was cut back by 4 bases and J by 5 bases. This CDR3 is built from 15 residues. Germline-derived CDR1 and CDR2 are SGHTA and FQGNSA. In DNA form, the CDR3 reads TGTGCCAGCAGCTCCCGGACAGGGGAGTCTTATGGCTACACCTTC. It codes for CASSSRTGESYGYTF.

The V call is TRBV6-5, the J call TRBJ1-2, with a weak D call TRBD1 (6 bases). Trimming cost V 6 bases and J 2 bases, with 10 bases left between them. CDR1 MNHEY and CDR2 SVGAGI come from the germline V gene. The CDR3 is 13 amino acids. This chain's CDR3 is CASRPGQNYGYTF. DNA of the CDR3: TGTGCCAGCAGACCCGGACAGAACTATGGCTACACCTTC.

The V call is TRBV3-1 (or the pseudogene TRBV3-2), the J call TRBJ1-2; tentatively, D is TRBD1 (6 bases). Germline V gene sequence: CDR1 LGHDT, CDR2 YNNKEL (reference sequence). The germline V and J ends were trimmed by 4 bases and 8 bases, with 14 bases remaining between them. The CDR3 length is 13 residues. Here the CDR3 reads CASSLTGAGGYTF. The CDR3, as DNA: TGTGCCAGCAGCCTCACGGGGGCCGGGGGCTACACCTTC.

V and J are TRBV27 and TRBJ2-7; D unclear. V was clipped by 5 bases and J by 2 bases, with 16 bases between them. Per the germline V gene, CDR1 is MNHEY and CDR2 is SMNVEV (reference sequence). This CDR3 has 15 residues. CDR3: CASSRSTERPYEQYF. The CDR3 DNA follows: TGTGCCAGCAGTCGGTCGACCGAAAGACCCTACGAGCAGTACTTC.

This chain joins TRBV4-2 and TRBJ2-1, with TRBD2 matching over 7 bases. V gave up 0 bases and J gave up 2 bases; unmatched junction bases: 13. Germline V lookup: CDR1 LGHNA, CDR2 YNFKEQ. This CDR3 comprises 19 residues. CDR3 sequence reads: CASSQEYSHASGTYNEQFF. The CDR3 bases are TGTGCCAGCAGCCAAGAATATAGTCACGCTAGCGGAACCTACAATGAGCAGTTCTTC.

V usage is TRBV10-2 and J usage is TRBJ2-7; possibly TRBD1 or TRBD2 for D (5 bases each). Trimming stripped 6 bases from V and 7 bases from J, with 16 bases between. The CDR3 runs 13 residues. CDR1 is WSHSY and CDR2 is SAAADI in the germline V gene. The CDR3 reads CASSLGTSGEQYF. The CDR3 DNA sequence: TGCGCCAGCAGCCTTGGGACCTCAGGGGAGCAGTACTTC.

The chain joins TRBV5-5 to TRBJ1-1; no clear D gene. The length of the CDR3 is 17 residues. The V and J ends lost 2 bases and 0 bases respectively, with 17 bases between them. Per germline, CDR1 SGHKS and CDR2 YYEKEE (reference sequence). The CDR3: CASSLRLAETLNTEAFF. The CDR3 region has the DNA TGTGCCAGCAGCTTAAGATTGGCGGAAACTCTGAACACTGAAGCTTTCTTT.

The chain carries TRBV5-5 and TRBJ1-1; D not certain. Trimming took off 2 bases at V and 8 bases at J, with 16 bases between the two ends. Germline CDR1 and CDR2: SGHKS and YYEKEE (reference sequence). The CDR3 runs to 14 residues. CDR3 sequence reads: CASSFGSNTLEAFF. CDR3 bases: TGTGCCAGCAGCTTCGGGTCGAATACGCTCGAAGCTTTCTTT.

The chain is built from TRBV24-1 and TRBJ1-5; 9 bases match TRBD1. CDR1 and CDR2 from the germline V gene are KGHDR and SFDVKD. The V segment lost 4 bases and the J segment 7 bases; nucleotides outside the gene matches: 10. CDR3 size: 16 residues. This chain's CDR3 is CATSDSGTGTFQPQHF. CDR3 DNA: TGTGCCACCAGTGACTCCGGGACAGGGACTTTCCAGCCCCAGCATTTT.

This clone was detected only once. The chain uses TRBV18 and TRBJ2-1; a possible D gene is TRBD1 (5 bases). V lost 3 bases to trimming and J lost 7 bases, with 13 bases between them. Germline V CDR1 and CDR2: KGHSH, LQKENI. This CDR3 contains 14 residues. The CDR3 DNA reads as TGTGCCAGCTCACCCCCTGGCAGGGCTAATGAGCAGTTCTTC. Translating gives CASSPPGRANEQFF.

The chain employs TRBV6-5 and TRBJ1-1; 9 bases are a match to TRBD1. V gave up 2 bases and J gave up 10 bases; unmatched junction bases: 5. The CDR3 consists of 13 residues. In germline, CDR1 is MNHEY, CDR2 SVGAGI. The CDR3 reads CASSYPDRGGAFF. The CDR3 DNA sequence: TGTGCCAGCAGTTACCCGGACAGGGGAGGAGCTTTCTTT.

The chain has TRBV28 and TRBJ1-1; 12 bases fit TRBD1. Losses at the gene ends were 7 bases for V and 8 bases for J; bases not matched to a gene: 11. This CDR3 spans 15 amino acids. Per germline, CDR1 MDHEN and CDR2 SYDVKM. The chain's CDR3 is CASTPGQGALGEAFF. For the CDR3, the DNA is TGTGCCAGCACTCCGGGACAGGGGGCTTTGGGCGAAGCTTTCTTT.

This chain joins TRBV2 and TRBJ1-3; TRBD1 matches 10 bases. V lost 7 bases to trimming and J lost 6 bases; unmatched junction nucleotides: 6. Germline V CDR1 and CDR2: SNHLY, FYNNEI. The length of the CDR3 is 14 residues. DNA for the CDR3: TGTGCCAGCATGATTGACAGGGGGCAAAACACCATATATTTT. This translates into CASMIDRGQNTIYF.

The chain has TRBV28 and TRBJ2-7; 7 bases map to TRBD1. V trimming: 5 bases; J trimming: 11 bases; junction bases outside the gene matches: 21. The CDR3 runs to 16 residues. Germline CDR1 is MDHEN and CDR2 is SYDVKM. The CDR3 DNA is TGTGCCAGCAGTCTCCATACCGGGACAGAATATAGTGGGAAGTACTTC. This encodes CASSLHTGTEYSGKYF.

The chain uses TRBV7-9 and TRBJ1-3, with D tentatively TRBD1 (5 bases). This CDR3 has 15 amino acids. Trimming pared 5 bases from V and 0 bases from J, leaving 11 bases between. Germline assignment: CDR1 SEHNR and CDR2 FQNEAQ (reference sequence). CDR3 DNA sequence: TGTGCCAGCAGCAACGGGGACTTCTCTGGAAACACCATATATTTT. Its translation: CASSNGDFSGNTIYF.

V is TRBV13 and J is TRBJ1-4; 8 positions agree with TRBD1. The trim removed 2 bases at V and 4 bases at J, leaving 6 bases unmatched. From germline, CDR1 is PRHDT and CDR2 FYEKMQ (reference sequence). This CDR3 has 16 residues. The CDR3 sequence: CASSLRITGGNEKLFF. For the CDR3, the DNA is TGTGCCAGCAGCTTAAGGATCACAGGGGGTAATGAAAAACTGTTTTTT.

The rearrangement links TRBV5-4 to TRBJ2-1, with 10 nucleotides matching TRBD2. Germline V lookup: CDR1 SGHNT, CDR2 YYREEE (reference sequence). V dropped 10 bases and J dropped 6; count of bases not matched to a gene: 10. The CDR3 is 14 residues long. The CDR3 sequence: CAHGQREGRNEQFF. The CDR3 coding sequence is TGTGCCCATGGCCAGCGGGAGGGCCGCAATGAGCAGTTCTTC.

This clone was seen a handful of times. This sequence joins TRBV7-2 and TRBJ2-2, with 8 bases aligning to TRBD2. CDR1 is SGHTA and CDR2 is FQGNSA in the germline V gene. This CDR3 is 15 amino acids long. The V gene end was trimmed by 0 bases and the J gene end by 8 bases; junction bases not matched to a gene: 5. The CDR3 loop is CASSLAPIAGGELFF. CDR3 nucleotide sequence: TGTGCCAGCAGCTTAGCCCCCATAGCGGGGGGGGAGCTGTTTTTT.

The chain carries TRBV27 and TRBJ2-5; 9 bases are a match to TRBD1. With V trimmed by 3 bases and J by 2 bases, 7 bases remained unmatched. The germline CDR1 and CDR2 sequences are MNHEY and SMNVEV (reference sequence). This CDR3 comprises 16 residues. In DNA form, the CDR3 reads TGTGCCAGCAGTTTTTGGGGTGACAGGGGGCAAGAGACCCAGTACTTC. Protein product: CASSFWGDRGQETQYF.

The chain has TRBV6-5 and TRBJ2-2, with D maybe TRBD1 (5 bases). This CDR3 has 14 amino acids. V dropped 0 bases and J dropped 6 bases, with 8 bases sitting between them. Germline V gene data show CDR1 as MNHEY and CDR2 as SVGAGI. The CDR3 loop reads CASSYSQGAGELFF. The CDR3 DNA reads TGTGCCAGCAGTTACTCGCAAGGGGCCGGGGAGCTGTTTTTT.